A selection of T cell receptor beta chains follows, all from one sample in a study of breast tumors, draining lymph nodes, adjacent tissues. TCRdb re-derived calls from the multiplex PCR reads in MiXCR, one entry per CDR3 protein. The sample lists about 100,000 distinct CDR3 sequences, 21% occurring once. Sequenced sample: axillary lymph node tissue. All receptors come from a female donor with breast cancer. Some clones in this sample may be carry-over from other donors' samples. Each CDR3 is given with its conserved first and last residue. The D gene is left open where the match is weak. Clone size is not always given. Where it is, it says once, few, many or a class for expanded clones.

cdr3_nt cdr3_aa d_call clone_size cdr3_length j_call v_call
TGCAGCGTTATCCCTTATACCAGCGGGGTTCACAATGAGCAGTTCTTC CSVIPYTSGVHNEQFF TRBD2 many 16 TRBJ2-1 TRBV29-1
TGTGCCAGCAGCTTTAATACCCCGGACGGAGGGGGTAGCACAGATACGCAGTATTTT CASSFNTPDGGGSTDTQYF . many 19 TRBJ2-3 TRBV13
TGCGCCAGCAGTCGACTTACGGGCACAGATACGCAGTATTTT CASSRLTGTDTQYF . many 14 TRBJ2-3 TRBV5-1
TGTGCCAGCAGCTTAGTGCGGTCAACCTCTGGAAACACCATATATTTT CASSLVRSTSGNTIYF . many 16 TRBJ1-3 TRBV11-2
TGTGCCAGCAGCCTCCGGGACAGGGGGGATGTGAGGGGCTACACCTTC CASSLRDRGDVRGYTF TRBD1 many 16 TRBJ1-2 TRBV3-1
TGTGCCAGCAGTGAGGGCTCTAGCAGGGTTGAGCAGTTCTTC CASSEGSSRVEQFF . many 14 TRBJ2-1 TRBV2
TGTGCCAGCAGTTATCAGGGGGCAGATACGCAGTATTTT CASSYQGADTQYF TRBD1 . 13 TRBJ2-3 TRBV27
TGTGCCAGCAGCTTAGTAGACGAGCCGGGGGTCTATGGCTACACCTTC CASSLVDEPGVYGYTF . . 16 TRBJ1-2 TRBV12-3/TRBV12-4
TGTGCCAGCCCGAACCGGGACGACTATGGCTACACCTTC CASPNRDDYGYTF . many 13 TRBJ1-2 TRBV11-2
TGTGCCAGCAGCTCCCGGGTCACCCAACAATACAATGAGCAGTTCTTC CASSSRVTQQYNEQFF . many 16 TRBJ2-1 TRBV7-9
TGCGCCAGCAGCTTGGCCGGCTCTGGAAACACCATATATTTT CASSLAGSGNTIYF . many 14 TRBJ1-3 TRBV5-6
TGTGCCAGCAGCACTCCTAGCACAGATACGCAGTATTTT CASSTPSTDTQYF . many 13 TRBJ2-3 TRBV9
TGTGCCAGTAGTATAACGGCAGCCTACGAGCAGTACTTC CASSITAAYEQYF . . 13 TRBJ2-7 TRBV19
TGTGCCAGCACCCGAAGGGGCGCCGGTGGCTACACCTTC CASTRRGAGGYTF . . 13 TRBJ1-2 TRBV6-1
TGTGCCAGCAGCTTGGACAGGACCGGGGAGCTGTTTTTT CASSLDRTGELFF TRBD1 many 13 TRBJ2-2 TRBV7-8
TGTGCCAGCAGTAGGGGGCCTCTCACAGATACGCAGTATTTT CASSRGPLTDTQYF TRBD1 many 14 TRBJ2-3 TRBV2
TGCGCCAGCAGCCACCGGACAGAAGGGGCCAATCAGCCCCAGCATTTT CASSHRTEGANQPQHF . many 16 TRBJ1-5 TRBV4-1
TGTGCCAGCAGCCAGGGACTGAACTATGGCTACACCTTC CASSQGLNYGYTF . many 13 TRBJ1-2 TRBV9
TGTGCCAGCAGCTTAAGAGGGCGGGGGCCGAACACCGGGGAGCTGTTTTTT CASSLRGRGPNTGELFF . . 17 TRBJ2-2 TRBV7-8
TGCAGTGCGGACCGTTACATGAACACTGAAGCTTTCTTT CSADRYMNTEAFF . few 13 TRBJ1-1 TRBV20-1
TGCAGTGCTAGCCGACAGGATCGTACTGGCACCGGGGAGCTGTTTTTT CSASRQDRTGTGELFF . many 16 TRBJ2-2 TRBV20-1
TGTGCCAGCAGTCTCACAGGGCAAGAAACCTACACCTTC CASSLTGQETYTF . many 13 TRBJ1-2 TRBV6-5
TGCAGCGTTGATTACCGAGGGGACTATGGCTACACCTTC CSVDYRGDYGYTF . many 13 TRBJ1-2 TRBV29-1
TGTGCCAGCAGCTCACAGGGCGGTATTGGCTACACCTTC CASSSQGGIGYTF . many 13 TRBJ1-2 TRBV9
TGTGCCAGCAGTCCGGCGTGGTCTTGGGCGGGGGGACTATACAATGAGCAGTTCTTC CASSPAWSWAGGLYNEQFF TRBD2 few 19 TRBJ2-1 TRBV6-2/TRBV6-3
TGCAGTGCTAGAGGCTTCGGACCGGGACAGCAGGATGAAAAACTGTTTTTT CSARGFGPGQQDEKLFF TRBD1 many 17 TRBJ1-4 TRBV20-1
TGTGCCACCAGCAGAGATTCAGGGTGGACTGAAGCTTTCTTT CATSRDSGWTEAFF . . 14 TRBJ1-1 TRBV15
TGTGCCAGCAGCCAAGATTATATGAGCGGCTACACCTTC CASSQDYMSGYTF . few 13 TRBJ1-2 TRBV3-1
TGTGCCAGCAGTTACGGGATTGCAGGGAACACTGAAGCTTTCTTT CASSYGIAGNTEAFF . few 15 TRBJ1-1 TRBV6-2/TRBV6-3
TGTGCCAGCAGTTACGGTTATGGACAGGATGGCTACACCTTC CASSYGYGQDGYTF TRBD1 many 14 TRBJ1-2 TRBV6-5
TGTGCCAGCAGCTTCCTTGAGAGGGACAATGAGCAGTTCTTC CASSFLERDNEQFF . . 14 TRBJ2-1 TRBV5-4
TGTGCCAGCAGCTTGGTAGGACAGGGAAAAAACATTCAGTACTTC CASSLVGQGKNIQYF TRBD1 many 15 TRBJ2-4 TRBV5-8
TGTGCCAGCAGCTTAGGAGGAGGTGGAGAGACCCAGTACTTC CASSLGGGGETQYF . many 14 TRBJ2-5 TRBV7-6
TGCGCCAGCAGCCCGGGACTAGCGGGGGGGCCGGGCACCGGGGAGCTGTTTTTT CASSPGLAGGPGTGELFF TRBD2 few 18 TRBJ2-2 TRBV4-1
TGTGCCAGCTCAGGCGACAGGAAAGAGACCCAGTACTTC CASSGDRKETQYF . many 13 TRBJ2-5 TRBV18
TGTGCCAGCACGGACAGCCCCATGAACAATGAGCAGTTCTTC CASTDSPMNNEQFF . many 14 TRBJ2-1 TRBV6-5
TGTGCCAGCAGAACTGATAGCAATCAGCCCCAGCATTTT CASRTDSNQPQHF . many 13 TRBJ1-5 TRBV2
TGTGCCAGCAGTTCCTCTCGGACAGGGGGCGCGGAGACCCAGTACTTC CASSSSRTGGAETQYF TRBD1 many 16 TRBJ2-5 TRBV6-5
TGTGCCAGCAGCGTAGGGACAGGGAACACTGAAGCTTTCTTT CASSVGTGNTEAFF TRBD1 . 14 TRBJ1-1 TRBV9
TGTGCCAGTAGTAAGGGACTAGCGCACCGAGAGACCCAGTACTTC CASSKGLAHRETQYF TRBD2 . 15 TRBJ2-5 TRBV19
TGCAGCGTTGTCGAAGCGAACACCGGGGAGCTGTTTTTT CSVVEANTGELFF . many 13 TRBJ2-2 TRBV29-1
TGTGCCAGCAGCTTACGGGACAGGTGGGCAACTTTTGGGGCCAACGTCCTGACTTTC CASSLRDRWATFGANVLTF TRBD1 many 19 TRBJ2-6 TRBV7-8
TGTGCCTGGAGTATGGTTGGGGGGTACGGAAACACCATATATTTT CAWSMVGGYGNTIYF . few 15 TRBJ1-3 TRBV30
TGCGCCAGCAGCTTGGGACCACAAAGCCCCTACAATGAGCAGTTCTTC CASSLGPQSPYNEQFF . many 16 TRBJ2-1 TRBV5-1
TGCGCCAGCAGCCAAGAGGACAGAACCTACAATGAGCAGTTCTTC CASSQEDRTYNEQFF . many 15 TRBJ2-1 TRBV4-1
TGTGCCAGCAATACAGGGACGGGCAATCAGCCCCAGCATTTT CASNTGTGNQPQHF . many 14 TRBJ1-5 TRBV28
TGTGCCAGCAGCGCACCACAGGGGAGGACCGGGGAGCTGTTTTTT CASSAPQGRTGELFF . many 15 TRBJ2-2 TRBV9
TGCAGTGCTCCCCAAGGACCCGGTTGGGGCTATGGCTACACCTTC CSAPQGPGWGYGYTF . many 15 TRBJ1-2 TRBV20-1
TGTGCCAGCAGTTTCCTAGGGACTGGGTGGGGGGAGCTGTTTTTT CASSFLGTGWGELFF . . 15 TRBJ2-2 TRBV27
TGTGCCACCAGCGCGGGACAGGGGAATCAGCCCCAGCATTTT CATSAGQGNQPQHF TRBD1 many 14 TRBJ1-5 TRBV15
TGTGCCAGCAGAGATGGGGACAGGGGGCATCAGCCCCAGCATTTT CASRDGDRGHQPQHF TRBD1 few 15 TRBJ1-5 TRBV6-1
TGCAGTGCTTCCCAAAACTTAGCGGGAAACACAGATACGCAGTATTTT CSASQNLAGNTDTQYF TRBD2 many 16 TRBJ2-3 TRBV20-1